Listed below are T cell receptor beta chains from one sample, sequenced in a study of a mutant IDH1 vaccine in newly diagnosed glioma. This table comes from immunoSEQ multiplex PCR, and its TCRdb copy is limited to in-frame clones, with some not included. The table includes about 34,000 clones, around 87% detected once. For these receptors, no antigen is known. The source material was PBMCs, sampled from a glioma patient whose treatment included an IDH1 peptide vaccine. All receptors derive from a woman aged 25-40 years with glioma. The CDR3 runs from the conserved cysteine through the conserved F or W.

CDR3	V	J
CASGLTRGSGANVLTF	TRBV12-5	TRBJ2-6
CASMRARDQPQHF	TRBV2	TRBJ1-5
CASSQDISYEQYF	TRBV4-3	TRBJ2-7
CASSYSTGGHTEAFF	TRBV6-6	TRBJ1-1
CASSPGSGVMGGYTF	TRBV18	TRBJ1-2
CASSDRDTGELFF	TRBV6-4	TRBJ2-2
CASSPAGLGREKLFF	TRBV18	TRBJ1-4
CASSQGLRGNEQFF	TRBV4-1	TRBJ2-1
CASTTIGDSNQPQHF	TRBV5-1	TRBJ1-5
CATSRGEGVNTEAFF	TRBV15	TRBJ1-1
CASSYSAQFPEAFF	TRBV6-6	TRBJ1-1
CASTSGNQPQHF	TRBV5-6	TRBJ1-5
CASSLDLNRGITEAFF	TRBV5-1	TRBJ1-1
CASHYLETQYF	TRBV10-2	TRBJ2-5
CASSSGTTLKTQYF	TRBV7-9	TRBJ2-5
CAIGRGFNSPLHF	TRBV10-3	TRBJ1-6
CASSFEPVAQYF	TRBV5-5	TRBJ2-5
CASSPDRNNNQPQHF	TRBV6-6	TRBJ1-5
CASSEAGQGGSPLHF	TRBV6-1	TRBJ1-6
CASSFVGEQYF	TRBV5-1	TRBJ2-7
CASSLVGTGSNVLTF	TRBV5-1	TRBJ2-6
CASSLASGSQGAQYF	TRBV5-1	TRBJ2-5
CASRLAGGPNEQFF	TRBV19	TRBJ2-1
CASSLGQGIDGYTF	TRBV5-6	TRBJ1-2
CASSRTGNQPQHF	TRBV25-1	TRBJ1-5
CASRPDGTYEQYF	TRBV5-1	TRBJ2-7
CASRAGGLGHTGELFF	TRBV5-1	TRBJ2-2
CAISGDAGGNTIYF	TRBV10-3	TRBJ1-3
CASSLGLAGGRTGELFF	TRBV5-4	TRBJ2-2
CASSSQGGTF	TRBV6-1	TRBJ1-2
CASAYWGNEQFF	TRBV6-6	TRBJ2-1
CASSFTGEGVAFF	TRBV10-2	TRBJ1-1
CASSPGGGGVYGYTF	TRBV5-8	TRBJ1-2
CASSRSLGRGTEAFF	TRBV6-5	TRBJ1-1
CASSQIRLSSYNSPLHF	TRBV4-3	TRBJ1-6
CASSEALGGVIMKNIQYF	TRBV6-1	TRBJ2-4
CASSYSGVQTGNTIYF	TRBV6-6	TRBJ1-3
CASSPWTAKNEKLFF	TRBV7-6	TRBJ1-4
CASSPRGEGSEAFF	TRBV5-1	TRBJ1-1
CASSGGRGEPQRF	TRBV6-1	TRBJ1-5
CASKRRDSRSPLHF	TRBV5-4	TRBJ1-6
CASGLETGVTEAFF	TRBV12-5	TRBJ1-1